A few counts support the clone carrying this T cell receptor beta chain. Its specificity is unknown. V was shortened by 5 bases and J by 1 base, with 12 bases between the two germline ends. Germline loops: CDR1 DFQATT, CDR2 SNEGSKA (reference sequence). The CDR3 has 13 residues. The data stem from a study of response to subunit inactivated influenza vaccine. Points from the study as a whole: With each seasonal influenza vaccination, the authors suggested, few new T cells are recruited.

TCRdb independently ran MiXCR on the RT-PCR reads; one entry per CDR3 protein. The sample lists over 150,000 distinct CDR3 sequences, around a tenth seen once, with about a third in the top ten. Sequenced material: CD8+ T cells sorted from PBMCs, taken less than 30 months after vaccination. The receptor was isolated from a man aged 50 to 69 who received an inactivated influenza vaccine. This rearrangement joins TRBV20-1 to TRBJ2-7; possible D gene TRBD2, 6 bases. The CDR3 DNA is TGCAGTGCTGATCGGGACTTATCCTACGAGCAGTACTTC. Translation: CSADRDLSYEQYF.